The 32 T cell receptor beta chains below all came from one sample that was sequenced in a study of molecular identifiers for immune sequencing clone quantification. TCRdb independently ran MiXCR on the PCR reads; one entry per CDR3 protein. The sample comprises some 650,000 distinct CDR3 sequences, about 20% of which are singletons, and roughly 0.83% rests with the top ten. Sequenced material: naive CD8+ T cells from blood, with Jurkat cell RNA spiked in. The subset was: FACS-sorted CD8+CD4-CCR7+CD45RA+ naive T cells. These receptors all stem from a human donor in good health. Some libraries in this study had Jurkat cell RNA spiked in.

This clonotype was picked up many times. This chain uses TRBV7-6 with TRBJ1-4; D is uncertain. The CDR3 length is 15 residues. CDR1 and CDR2 from the germline V gene are SGHVS and FNYEAQ. V was cut by 3 bases and J by 2 bases, with 10 bases left in between. The DNA of the CDR3 is TGTGCCAGCAGCTTGTGGGGAGGCACTAATGAAAAACTGTTTTTT. This codes for CASSLWGGTNEKLFF.

For this clonotype: This clone may be a read error of a much larger clone one base away. The chain is built from TRBV12-3 or TRBV12-4 and TRBJ2-3; D is possibly TRBD2 (5 bases). This CDR3 is 14 amino acids long. Trimming removed 3 bases from V and 5 bases from J, with 12 bases in between. The CDR3, as DNA: TGTGCCAGCAGTTTGGACTGGGCGTTAGATACGCAGTATTTT. Translation gives CASSLDWALDTQYF.

This clonotype was counted at least ten times. V is TRBV2 and J is TRBJ1-5, with 7 bases lining up with TRBD1. From germline, CDR1 is SNHLY and CDR2 FYNNEI. The junction had 8 bases not matched to a gene; V was cut back by 6 bases and J by 0 bases. This CDR3 is 16 amino acids long. The CDR3 sequence is CASREQGFVSNQPQHF. The CDR3 coding sequence is TGTGCCAGCAGAGAACAGGGGTTTGTTAGCAATCAGCCCCAGCATTTT.

This clonotype appeared many times. This rearrangement joins TRBV7-9 to TRBJ2-2; tentatively, D is TRBD1 (6 bases). The ends were cut back, 4 bases at V and 6 bases at J, with 18 bases in the middle. CDR1 SEHNR and CDR2 FQNEAQ come from the germline V gene (reference sequence). The CDR3 totals 16 residues. Here the CDR3 reads CASSSPIQGPPGELFF. DNA for the CDR3: TGTGCCAGCAGCTCGCCAATACAGGGACCCCCCGGGGAGCTGTTTTTT.

The chain couples TRBV7-9 to TRBJ2-5; 11 bases map to TRBD1. The CDR3 runs to 15 residues. Trimming took 5 bases from V and 5 from J; bases not matched to a gene: 7. Germline V gives CDR1 SEHNR, CDR2 FQNEAQ (reference sequence). CDR3 DNA sequence: TGTGCCAGCAGCGCCCGGGACAGGGGGGGTGAGACCCAGTACTTC. Translated: CASSARDRGGETQYF.

This clonotype was observed at least ten times. The chain employs TRBV9 and TRBJ2-1; either TRBD1 or TRBD2 may fit D (5 bases each). The CDR3 loop spans 16 amino acids. The V gene's germline CDR1 is SGDLS and CDR2 YYNGEE. V shed 4 bases and J shed 4 bases, with 18 bases lying between them. This CDR3 is CASSPTTGTQYNEQFF. The DNA for the CDR3 is TGTGCCAGCAGCCCAACCACCGGGACCCAGTACAATGAGCAGTTCTTC.

This clonotype was seen repeatedly, ten times or more. V is TRBV28 and J is TRBJ2-3; perhaps D is TRBD1 or TRBD2 (6 bases each). CDR1 MDHEN and CDR2 SYDVKM come from the germline V gene. This CDR3 contains 16 residues. V was cut by 5 bases and J by 4 bases, with 19 bases left in between. Here the CDR3 DNA reads TGTGCCAGCAGTCCCCCCGGCGCGGGACATGCAGATACGCAGTATTTT. It codes for CASSPPGAGHADTQYF. Together with reference TRBV28 and TRBJ2-3, the CDR3 gives the full variable domain: DVKVTQSSRYLVKRTGEKVFLECVQDMDHENMFWYRQDPGLGLRLIYFSYDVKMKEKGDIPEGYSVSREKKERFSLILESASTNQTSMYLCASSPPGAGHADTQYFGPGTRLTVL.

The table lists this clonotype with many counts. The chain links TRBV7-9 to TRBJ1-5; D unclear. This CDR3 has 12 residues. The V and J ends lost 1 base and 6 bases respectively, with 4 bases between them. Germline CDR1 and CDR2: SEHNR and FQNEAQ (reference sequence). CDR3 amino acids: CASSLGVQPQHF. Written as DNA, the CDR3 is TGTGCCAGCAGCTTAGGGGTTCAGCCCCAGCATTTT. Drawing the rest from reference TRBV7-9 and TRBJ1-5, the complete variable domain is DTGVSQNPRHKITKRGQNVTFRCDPISEHNRLYWYRQTLGQGPEFLTYFQNEAQLEKSRLLSDRFSAERPKGSFSTLEIQRTEQGDSAMYLCASSLGVQPQHFGDGTRLSIL.

This clonotype was counted at least ten times. Written as DNA, the CDR3 is TGTGCCAGCAGTTCCCTCCATCTGTACTTC. Translated: CASSSLHLYF. The chain carries TRBV25-1 and TRBJ2-7; D is unresolved. V lost 5 bases to trimming and J lost 12 bases, with 11 bases between them. Germline V gene sequence: CDR1 MGHDK, CDR2 SYGVNS. The CDR3 consists of 10 residues.

This clonotype was seen repeatedly, ten times or more. The chain has TRBV20-1 and TRBJ1-1; D is undetermined. Germline-derived CDR1 and CDR2 are DFQATT and SNEGSKA (reference sequence). There are 11 residues in the CDR3. V lost 2 bases, J lost 5 bases, and 6 bases lay in between. CDR3 coding DNA: TGCAGTGCTAGATTAGTAACTGAAGCTTTCTTT. This translates into CSARLVTEAFF.

This clonotype came up a few times. The V call is TRBV19, the J call TRBJ2-7, with a weak D call TRBD1 (9 bases). This CDR3 has 17 residues. The germline V gene encodes CDR1 LNHDA and CDR2 SQIVND (reference sequence). V lost 5 bases and J 7 bases, leaving 27 bases between the germline ends. CDR3 nucleotide sequence: TGTGCCAGTAGTCTGATTTCCCCGGGACAGGGACTAGAGGAGCAGTACTTC. This gives the protein CASSLISPGQGLEEQYF.

This clonotype occurred many times. This chain connects TRBV27 to TRBJ1-1, with TRBD1 matching 9 bases. V gave up 6 bases and J gave up 4 bases; unmatched junction bases: 3. The CDR3 spans 13 residues. Looked up from germline, CDR1 is MNHEY and CDR2 is SMNVEV (reference sequence). This chain's CDR3 is CASRGQGATEAFF. Here the CDR3 DNA reads TGTGCCAGCAGGGGACAGGGTGCCACTGAAGCTTTCTTT.

The table lists this clonotype with a few counts. This sequence joins TRBV20-1 and TRBJ2-7; 11 bases match TRBD2. This CDR3 has 14 amino acids. J gave up 1 base and V 6 bases, and 5 bases lay outside the gene matches. Looked up from germline, CDR1 is DFQATT and CDR2 is SNEGSKA (reference sequence). CDR3 residues: CSASSSGRSYEQYF. Here the CDR3 DNA reads TGCAGTGCCTCCTCTAGCGGGAGGTCCTACGAGCAGTACTTC.

Concerning this clonotype itself: A much larger clone differs from this one at a single base, so this may be a read error. The chain has TRBV20-1 and TRBJ2-7; 8 positions agree with TRBD1. Unmatched junction bases numbered 2, after V lost 5 bases and J lost 2 bases. CDR1 is DFQATT, CDR2 SNEGSKA, per germline (reference sequence). This CDR3 spans 12 amino acids. The DNA for the CDR3 is TGCAGTGCTTTGGACAGGGCCTACGAGCAGTACTTC. The encoded protein is CSALDRAYEQYF.

This clonotype was picked up many times. The gene calls are TRBV28 and TRBJ2-7, with a weak D call TRBD2 (7 bases). The V end lost 4 bases, the J end lost 6 bases, and 13 bases lay between the germline ends. Germline values: CDR1 MDHEN, CDR2 SYDVKM. This CDR3 comprises 13 residues. CDR3 amino acids: CASSWRGQIEQYF. The CDR3 bases are TGTGCCAGCAGTTGGCGGGGGCAGATCGAGCAGTACTTC.

This clonotype was recorded at least ten times. The chain combines TRBV20-1 with TRBJ2-7; 9 bases match TRBD2. Germline V gene lookup returns CDR1 DFQATT and CDR2 SNEGSKA (reference sequence). J was trimmed by 4 bases and V by 6 bases; bases with no gene match: 25. The CDR3 extends over 19 amino acids. The DNA for the CDR3 is TGCAGTGCCCTTCCCGTTCAGGGCAAAGCGCGGGGGGGGAATTACGAGCAGTACTTC. Translation gives CSALPVQGKARGGNYEQYF.

This clonotype was recorded many times. The chain uses TRBV6-2 or TRBV6-3 and TRBJ1-2, with 11 bases that match TRBD1. Germline lookup yields CDR1 MNHEY and CDR2 SVGEGT. CDR3 length equals 15 residues. J was trimmed by 3 bases and V by 4 bases; bases with no gene match: 4. The CDR3: CASSSGGQGDYGYTF. CDR3 nucleotide sequence: TGTGCCAGCAGTTCCGGGGGACAGGGGGACTATGGCTACACCTTC.

This clonotype was seen repeatedly, ten times or more. This chain connects TRBV5-4 to TRBJ1-1; D may be TRBD1 (5 bases). The CDR3 is 11 residues long. Trimming pared 6 bases from V and 8 bases from J, leaving 11 bases between. Germline CDR1 reads SGHNT; CDR2 reads YYREEE (reference sequence). CDR3 in amino acids: CASTQGLEAFF. The CDR3 region has the DNA TGTGCCAGCACTCAGGGACTGGAAGCTTTCTTT.

This clonotype was seen once. A read error may explain this, as a much larger clone is one base away. This rearrangement joins TRBV4-3 to TRBJ2-7; 8 nucleotides agree with TRBD2. V trimming: 4 bases; J trimming: 3 bases; junction bases outside the gene matches: 5. Germline V gene sequence: CDR1 LGHNA, CDR2 YSLEER. This CDR3 is 14 amino acids long. The DNA for the CDR3 is TGCGCCAGCAGCCTCAGCGGGAGCTACTACGAGCAGTACTTC. Its protein is CASSLSGSYYEQYF.

The rearrangement links TRBV5-3 to TRBJ2-7, with D tentatively TRBD2 (6 bases). TRBV5-3 is known as an ORF, though its function is uncertain. V lost 8 bases and J 4 bases, leaving 16 bases between the germline ends. This CDR3 has 13 residues. The CDR3 sequence: CASNLGRDYEQYF. CDR3 DNA: TGTGCCAGCAACTTGGGGCGGGATTACGAGCAGTACTTC.

The CDR3 DNA sequence: TGTGCCAGCAGTGCTGACAGGGACCACGAGCAGTACTTC. As protein: CASSADRDHEQYF. J is TRBJ2-7 and V is TRBV2; 7 nucleotides agree with TRBD1. CDR3 size: 13 residues. V was pared by 4 bases and J by 5 bases, with 5 bases of the junction left unmatched. Germline assignment: CDR1 SNHLY and CDR2 FYNNEI.

This clonotype was counted many times. The CDR3 here is CASSAGQGAGEQYF. DNA for the CDR3: TGCGCCAGCAGCGCAGGACAGGGGGCGGGCGAGCAGTACTTC. This chain joins TRBV4-3 and TRBJ2-7; 11 nucleotides align to TRBD1. Trimming removed 5 bases from V and 6 bases from J; junction bases left unmatched: 6. Germline V gives CDR1 LGHNA, CDR2 YSLEER. This CDR3 region has 14 residues.

A few counts support this clonotype. The chain carries TRBV3-1 and TRBJ2-2; no definite D call. The CDR3 covers 17 residues. Germline-derived CDR1 and CDR2 are LGHDT and YNNKEL (reference sequence). Trimming took 0 bases from V and 0 from J, leaving 11 bases between them. CDR3 sequence (DNA): TGTGCCAGCAGCCAAGAAGTGGGCACAGCGAACACCGGGGAGCTGTTTTTT. This translates into CASSQEVGTANTGELFF.

Remarks on this clonotype: A much larger clonotype is one base distant, so this may be a read error. This chain links TRBV7-9 with TRBJ2-6; no reliable D call. This CDR3 contains 18 residues. The germline CDR1 and CDR2 sequences are SEHNR and FQNEAQ (reference sequence). CDR3 region: CVSSHRETGYSGANVLTF. In DNA form, the CDR3 reads TGTGTCAGCAGCCATAGGGAAACTGGTTACTCTGGGGCCAACGTCCTGACTTTC.

The chain has TRBV14 and TRBJ2-1; TRBD2 matches 9 bases. The CDR3 sequence is 17 residues long. The junction had 7 bases not matched to a gene; V was cut back by 3 bases and J by 1 base. Germline CDR1 and CDR2: SGHDN and FVKESK. The CDR3 protein is CASSHTGTSFSYNEQFF. In DNA form, the CDR3 reads TGTGCCAGCAGCCATACCGGGACTAGCTTTTCCTACAATGAGCAGTTCTTC.

This clonotype was found many times. V gene TRBV12-3 or TRBV12-4 combines with J gene TRBJ2-7; tentative D call: TRBD1 (6 bases). The ends were cut back, 3 bases at V and 0 bases at J, with 15 bases in the middle. The CDR3 extends over 16 amino acids. The DNA of the CDR3 is TGTGCCAGCAGTTTGACCTTATCGGGACACTCCTACGAGCAGTACTTC. Its protein is CASSLTLSGHSYEQYF.

Many counts were recorded for this clonotype. The chain joins TRBV5-4 to TRBJ2-2; 10 nucleotides align to TRBD2. The germline CDR1 and CDR2 sequences are SGHNT and YYREEE (reference sequence). V dropped 0 bases and J dropped 5; count of bases not matched to a gene: 1. CDR3 size: 15 residues. The CDR3 is CASSLGTSGTGELFF. CDR3 DNA sequence: TGTGCCAGCAGCTTGGGGACTAGCGGAACCGGGGAGCTGTTTTTT. The whole variable domain, remainder taken from reference TRBV5-4 and TRBJ2-2, is ETGVTQSPTHLIKTRGQQVTLRCSSQSGHNTVSWYQQALGQGPQFIFQYYREEENGRGNFPPRFSGLQFPNYSSELNVNALELDDSALYLCASSLGTSGTGELFFGEGSRLTVL.

In its sample, this clonotype was seen a few times. A much larger clonotype is one base distant, so this may be a read error. The gene calls are TRBV20-1 and TRBJ1-5, with TRBD1 as a possible D gene (6 bases). This CDR3 spans 15 amino acids. Per germline, CDR1 DFQATT and CDR2 SNEGSKA (reference sequence). Deletions cut 1 base from V and 1 base from J, with 11 bases between. As DNA, the CDR3 is TGCAGTGCTAGAGGACCCGGGGGCAGCAATCAGCCCCAGCATTTT. Protein: CSARGPGGSNQPQHF.

As to this clonotype: A much larger clonotype is one base distant, so this may be a read error. The chain has TRBV28 and TRBJ2-5, with D possibly TRBD1 on 5 matching bases. V lost 6 bases, J lost 7 bases, and 12 bases lay in between. CDR3 size: 12 residues. CDR1 MDHEN and CDR2 SYDVKM come from the germline V gene. CDR3 nucleotides: TGTGCCAGCAGAGAAGGGGAAGGGACCCAGTACTTC. It is translated as CASREGEGTQYF.

CDR3 residues: CSAKPGQGWTQYF. DNA for the CDR3: TGCAGTGCGAAGCCGGGACAGGGATGGACCCAGTACTTC. J is TRBJ2-5 and V is TRBV20-1, with 9 nucleotides matching TRBD1. The CDR3 is 13 residues long. Unmatched junction bases numbered 9, after V lost 6 bases and J lost 7 bases. CDR1 and CDR2 from the germline V gene are DFQATT and SNEGSKA (reference sequence).

The table lists this clonotype with a few counts. The chain is built from TRBV20-1 and TRBJ2-2; perhaps D is TRBD1 or TRBD2 (5 bases each). This CDR3 is built from 15 residues. The germline V and J ends were trimmed by 0 bases and 5 bases, with 13 bases remaining between them. CDR1 and CDR2 from the germline V gene are DFQATT and SNEGSKA (reference sequence). The CDR3 spells CSARDGGVLTGELFF. CDR3 sequence (DNA): TGCAGTGCTAGAGATGGGGGTGTTCTAACCGGGGAGCTGTTTTTT.

In this sample, this clonotype turned up many times. This chain uses TRBV23-1 with TRBJ2-3; D gene ambiguous. TRBV23-1 is labeled an ORF, and its function is uncertain. V lost 7 bases, J lost 0 bases, and 20 bases lay in between. This CDR3 comprises 17 residues. The CDR3 reads CASTLRCGTRSTDTQYF. CDR3 bases: TGCGCCAGCACCCTAAGATGCGGTACACGAAGCACAGATACGCAGTATTTT.